The TCR beta chain under discussion was sequenced for a study of Ad26.COV2.S vaccination and SARS-CoV-2 variants. Study background: Donor got 5x10^10 or 1x10^11 viral particles of Ad26.COV2.S.

The treatment here: over 15 received Ad26.COV2.S at low or high dose, single or two shots; about 5 received placebo; per-sample allocation not given. The samples were gathered on day 63 after the first injection of vaccine or placebo. The data were produced by immunoSEQ multiplex PCR, yet TCRdb's version contains in-frame clones alone and is incomplete. The data show a few hundred thousand clones, 80% to 95% seen once. Source: peripheral blood, taken in a trial of Ad26.COV2.S vaccine versus placebo. This clonotype was sampled from a person aged 18 to 59 who received the Ad26.COV2.S COVID-19 vaccine or a placebo.

CDR3 in amino acids: CSASFLAGSSDTQYF. The DNA of the CDR3 is TGCAGTGCTAGTTTTCTAGCGGGATCTTCAGATACGCAGTATTTT. The chain combines TRBV20-1 with TRBJ2-3; 9 bases are shared with TRBD2. Germline V CDR1 and CDR2: DFQATT, SNEGSKA (reference sequence). The J segment lost 4 bases and the V segment lost 3 bases, leaving 8 bases of the junction unmatched. The CDR3 loop spans 15 amino acids.